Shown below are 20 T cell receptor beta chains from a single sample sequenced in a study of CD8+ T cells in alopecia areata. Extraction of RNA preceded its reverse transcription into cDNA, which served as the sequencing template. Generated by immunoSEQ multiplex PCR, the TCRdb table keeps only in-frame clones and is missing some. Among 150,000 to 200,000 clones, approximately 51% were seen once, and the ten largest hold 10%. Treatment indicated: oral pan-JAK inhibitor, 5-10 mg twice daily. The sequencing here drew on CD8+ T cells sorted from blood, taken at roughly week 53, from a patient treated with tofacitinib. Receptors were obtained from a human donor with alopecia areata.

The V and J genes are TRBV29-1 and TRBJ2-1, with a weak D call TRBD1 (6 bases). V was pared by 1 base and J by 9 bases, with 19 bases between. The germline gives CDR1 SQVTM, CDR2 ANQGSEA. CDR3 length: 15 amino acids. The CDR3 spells CSVEALGGGVSEQFF. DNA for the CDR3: TGCAGCGTTGAAGCACTAGGGGGTGGCGTTAGTGAGCAGTTCTTC.

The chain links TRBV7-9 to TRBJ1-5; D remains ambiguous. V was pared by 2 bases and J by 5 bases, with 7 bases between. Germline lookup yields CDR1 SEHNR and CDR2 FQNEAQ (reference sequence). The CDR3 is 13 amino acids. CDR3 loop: CASSLITDQPQHF. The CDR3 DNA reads TGTGCCAGCAGCTTAATCACCGATCAGCCCCAGCATTTT.

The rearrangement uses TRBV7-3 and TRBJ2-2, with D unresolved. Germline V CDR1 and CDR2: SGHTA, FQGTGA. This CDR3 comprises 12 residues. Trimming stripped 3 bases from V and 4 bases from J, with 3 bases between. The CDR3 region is CASSLITGELFF. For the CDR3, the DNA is TGTGCCAGCAGCTTGATCACCGGGGAGCTGTTTTTT.

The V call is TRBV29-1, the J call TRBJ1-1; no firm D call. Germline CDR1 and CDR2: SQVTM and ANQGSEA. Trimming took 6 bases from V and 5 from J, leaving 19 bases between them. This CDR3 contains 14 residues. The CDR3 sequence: CSVDPYLESTEAFF. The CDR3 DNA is TGCAGCGTCGACCCGTACCTCGAAAGTACTGAAGCTTTCTTT.

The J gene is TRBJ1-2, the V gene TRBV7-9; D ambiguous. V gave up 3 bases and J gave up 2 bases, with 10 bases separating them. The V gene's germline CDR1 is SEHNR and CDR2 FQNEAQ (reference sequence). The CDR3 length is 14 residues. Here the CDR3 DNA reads TGTGCCAGCAGCTTGGGTTTCCTGAACTATGGCTACACCTTC. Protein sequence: CASSLGFLNYGYTF.

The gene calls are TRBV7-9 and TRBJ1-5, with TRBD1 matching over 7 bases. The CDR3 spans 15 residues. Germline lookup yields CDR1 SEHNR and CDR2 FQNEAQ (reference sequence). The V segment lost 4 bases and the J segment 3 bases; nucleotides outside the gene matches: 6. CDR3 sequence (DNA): TGTGCCAGCAGCTCGGGACAGCCCAACAATCAGCCCCAGCATTTT. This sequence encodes CASSSGQPNNQPQHF.

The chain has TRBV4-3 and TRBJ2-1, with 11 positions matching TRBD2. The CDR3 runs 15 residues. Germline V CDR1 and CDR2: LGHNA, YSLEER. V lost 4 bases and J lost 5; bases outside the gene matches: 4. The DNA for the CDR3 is TGCGCCAGCAGCCTTAGCGGGGGGGCCAACAATGAGCAGTTCTTC. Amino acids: CASSLSGGANNEQFF.

The CDR3 nucleotides read TGTGCCAGCAGCTTCCCGGGAGAAGAGACCCAGTACTTC. Its translation is CASSFPGEETQYF. The rearrangement links TRBV7-9 to TRBJ2-5; D is possibly TRBD2 (6 bases). This CDR3 is built from 13 residues. Germline V lookup: CDR1 SEHNR, CDR2 FQNEAQ (reference sequence). V lost 3 bases, J lost 3 bases, and 8 bases lay in between.

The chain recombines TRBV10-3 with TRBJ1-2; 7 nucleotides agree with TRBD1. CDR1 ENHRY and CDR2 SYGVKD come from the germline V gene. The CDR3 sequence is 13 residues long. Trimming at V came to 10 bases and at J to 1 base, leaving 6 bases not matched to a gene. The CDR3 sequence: CATIGQDNYGYTF. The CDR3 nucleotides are TGTGCCACAATAGGACAGGATAACTATGGCTACACCTTC.

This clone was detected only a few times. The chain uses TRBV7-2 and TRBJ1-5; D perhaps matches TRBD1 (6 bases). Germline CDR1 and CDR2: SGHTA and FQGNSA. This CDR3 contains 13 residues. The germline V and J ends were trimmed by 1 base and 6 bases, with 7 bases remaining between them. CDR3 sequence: CASSLVRGQPQHF. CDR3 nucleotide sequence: TGTGCCAGCAGCTTAGTCAGGGGTCAGCCCCAGCATTTT.

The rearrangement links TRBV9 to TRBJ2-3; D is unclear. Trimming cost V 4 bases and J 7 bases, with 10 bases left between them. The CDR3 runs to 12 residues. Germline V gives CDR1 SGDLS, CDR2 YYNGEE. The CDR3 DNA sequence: TGTGCCAGCAGCCCCGTGAGGTATACGCAGTATTTT. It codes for CASSPVRYTQYF.

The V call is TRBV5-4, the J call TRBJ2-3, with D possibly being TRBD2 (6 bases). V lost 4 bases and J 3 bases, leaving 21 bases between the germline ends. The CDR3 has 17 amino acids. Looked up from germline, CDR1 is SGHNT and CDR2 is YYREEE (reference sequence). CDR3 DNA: TGTGCCAGCAGCCTGATGGGAGGAGGAGATGGAACAGATACGCAGTATTTT. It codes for CASSLMGGGDGTDTQYF.

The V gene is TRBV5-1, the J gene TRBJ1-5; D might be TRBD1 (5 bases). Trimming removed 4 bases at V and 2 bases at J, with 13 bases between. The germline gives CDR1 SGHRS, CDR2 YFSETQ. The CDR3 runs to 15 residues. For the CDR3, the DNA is TGCGCCAGCAGCCCGCGTGGGGGTGGCAATCAGCCCCAGCATTTT. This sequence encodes CASSPRGGGNQPQHF. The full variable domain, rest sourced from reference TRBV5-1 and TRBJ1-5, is KAGVTQTPRYLIKTRGQQVTLSCSPISGHRSVSWYQQTPGQGLQFLFEYFSETQRNKGNFPGRFSGRQFSNSRSEMNVSTLELGDSALYLCASSPRGGGNQPQHFGDGTRLSIL.

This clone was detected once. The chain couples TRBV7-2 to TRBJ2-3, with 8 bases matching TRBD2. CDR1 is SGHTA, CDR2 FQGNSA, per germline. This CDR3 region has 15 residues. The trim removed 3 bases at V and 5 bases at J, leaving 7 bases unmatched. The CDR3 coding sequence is TGTGCCAGCAGCTTTGGTAGCGGGGCGGTAGATACGCAGTATTTT. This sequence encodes CASSFGSGAVDTQYF.

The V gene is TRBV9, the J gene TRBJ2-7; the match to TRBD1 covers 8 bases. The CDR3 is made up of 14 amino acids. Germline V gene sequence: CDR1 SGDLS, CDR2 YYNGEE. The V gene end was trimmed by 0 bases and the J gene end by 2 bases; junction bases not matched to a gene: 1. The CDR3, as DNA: TGTGCCAGCAGCGTAGGGACAGGGACCTACGAGCAGTACTTC. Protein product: CASSVGTGTYEQYF.

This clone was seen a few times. CDR3 in amino acids: CSVPGGYREQYF. DNA for the CDR3: TGCAGCGTTCCGGGAGGATATAGGGAGCAGTACTTC. J is TRBJ2-7 and V is TRBV29-1, with 7 bases aligning to TRBD2. V lost 5 bases, J lost 7 bases, and 8 bases stayed unmatched. CDR3 length equals 12 residues. The germline V gene has CDR1 SQVTM and CDR2 ANQGSEA.

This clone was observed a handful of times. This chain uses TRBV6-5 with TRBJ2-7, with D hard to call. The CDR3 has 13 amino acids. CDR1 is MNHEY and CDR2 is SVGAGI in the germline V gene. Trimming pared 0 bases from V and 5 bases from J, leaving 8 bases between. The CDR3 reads CASSYSSSDEQYF. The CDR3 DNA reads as TGTGCCAGCAGTTACTCGAGTTCAGACGAGCAGTACTTC.

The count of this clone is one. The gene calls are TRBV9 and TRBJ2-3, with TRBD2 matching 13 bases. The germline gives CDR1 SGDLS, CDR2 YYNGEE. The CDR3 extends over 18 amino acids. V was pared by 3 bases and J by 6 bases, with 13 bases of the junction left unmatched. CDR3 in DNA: TGTGCCAGCAGCGAAGTCTCTCTACTAGCGGGGGGGCGTGATACGCAGTATTTT. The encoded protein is CASSEVSLLAGGRDTQYF.

The CDR3 here is CASSLLDSTVELFF. In DNA form, the CDR3 reads TGCGCCAGCAGCCTACTCGACTCCACCGTTGAGCTGTTTTTT. The chain uses TRBV4-3 and TRBJ2-2, with D unresolved. The CDR3 has 14 residues. Germline V gives CDR1 LGHNA, CDR2 YSLEER. Deletions cut 4 bases from V and 11 bases from J, with 17 bases between.

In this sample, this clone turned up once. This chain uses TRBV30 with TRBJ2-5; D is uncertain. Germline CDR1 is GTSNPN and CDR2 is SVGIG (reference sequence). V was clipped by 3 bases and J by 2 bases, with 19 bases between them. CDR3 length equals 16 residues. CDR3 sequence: CAWSLGVEHVQETQYF. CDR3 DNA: TGTGCCTGGAGCCTCGGAGTGGAACATGTGCAAGAGACCCAGTACTTC.